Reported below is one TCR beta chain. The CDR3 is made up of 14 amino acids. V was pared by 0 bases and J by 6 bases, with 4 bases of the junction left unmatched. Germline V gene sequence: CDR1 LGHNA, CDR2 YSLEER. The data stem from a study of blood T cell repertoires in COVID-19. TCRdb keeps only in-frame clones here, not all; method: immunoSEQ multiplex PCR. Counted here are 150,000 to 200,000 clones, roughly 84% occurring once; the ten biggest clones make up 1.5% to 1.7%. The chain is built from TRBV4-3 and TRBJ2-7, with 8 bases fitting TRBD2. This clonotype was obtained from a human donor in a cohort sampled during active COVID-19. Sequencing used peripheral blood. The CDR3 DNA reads TGCGCCAGCAGCCAAGATAGCCGGGAGGGCGAGCAGTACTTC. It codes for CASSQDSREGEQYF.